This TCR beta chain stems from a study of cytomegalovirus exposure and HLA in healthy donors. The CDR3 covers 14 residues. The V and J ends lost 0 bases and 4 bases, in that order; junction bases with no gene match: 1. The germline V gene has CDR1 SGHRS and CDR2 YFSETQ. The study, taken as a whole, reports: As immune exposure information, only CMV serostatus was available.

Comment on this clone: Its specificity is unknown.

PCR employed 60 Vbeta and 13 Jbeta primers. Measured with immunoSEQ multiplex PCR; TCRdb has only the in-frame clones, and not every one. The table includes some 240,000 clones, around 90% detected once. V gene TRBV5-1 combines with J gene TRBJ2-7, with TRBD2 matching 10 bases. This TCR was sampled from a girl between 2 and 10 years old in good health and CMV-seronegative. Specimen: PBMCs. The CDR3, as DNA: TGCGCCAGCAGCTTGGGGACTAGCGGTTACGAGCAGTACTTC. This encodes CASSLGTSGYEQYF. Filled out from reference TRBV5-1 and TRBJ2-7, the complete variable domain reads KAGVTQTPRYLIKTRGQQVTLSCSPISGHRSVSWYQQTPGQGLQFLFEYFSETQRNKGNFPGRFSGRQFSNSRSEMNVSTLELGDSALYLCASSLGTSGYEQYFGPGTRLTVT.